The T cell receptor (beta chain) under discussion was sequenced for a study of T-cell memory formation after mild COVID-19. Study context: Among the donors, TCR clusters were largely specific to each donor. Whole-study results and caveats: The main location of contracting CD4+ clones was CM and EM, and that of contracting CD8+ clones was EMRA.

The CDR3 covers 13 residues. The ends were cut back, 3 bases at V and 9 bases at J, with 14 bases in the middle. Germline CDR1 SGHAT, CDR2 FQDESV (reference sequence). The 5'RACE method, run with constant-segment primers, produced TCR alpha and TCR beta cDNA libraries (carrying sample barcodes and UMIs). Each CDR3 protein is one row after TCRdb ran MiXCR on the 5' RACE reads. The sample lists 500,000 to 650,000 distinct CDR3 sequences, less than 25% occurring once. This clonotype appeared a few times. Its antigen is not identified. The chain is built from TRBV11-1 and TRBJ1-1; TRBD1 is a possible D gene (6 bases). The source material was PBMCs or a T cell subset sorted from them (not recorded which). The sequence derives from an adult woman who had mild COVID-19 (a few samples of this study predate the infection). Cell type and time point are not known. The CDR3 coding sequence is TGTGCCAGCAGCTTCCCTTTAGGGGGGAAAGCTTTCTTT. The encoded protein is CASSFPLGGKAFF.